This entry lists 8 T cell receptor beta chains sequenced from one sample in a study of shared clonotypes between healthy human individuals. Profiled with immunoSEQ multiplex PCR; TCRdb holds only in-frame clones, not every one. The sample yields about 2.2 million clones, 93% seen once. Positive CCR7 selection of CD45RO-negative cells yielded the naive CD8 cells, and terminally differentiated effector memory CD45RA+ cells were excluded. Sequenced sample: naive CD8+ T cells from PBMCs. All receptors derive from a young man in good health. Some clones in this sample may be carry-over from other donors' samples.

This sequence joins TRBV4-1 and TRBJ2-2, with D perhaps matching TRBD1 or TRBD2 (5 bases each). Germline values: CDR1 MGHRA, CDR2 YSYEKL. V lost 0 bases to trimming and J lost 4 bases, with 18 bases between them. The CDR3 loop spans 18 amino acids. This CDR3 is CASSQDNVRGLGTGELFF. The CDR3 coding sequence is TGCGCCAGCAGCCAAGATAATGTACGGGGCTTAGGCACCGGGGAGCTGTTTTTT.

V and J are TRBV9 and TRBJ2-1, with D possibly being TRBD1 (5 bases). V was shortened by 0 bases and J by 3 bases, with 10 bases between the two germline ends. CDR1 is SGDLS and CDR2 is YYNGEE in the germline V gene. CDR3 size: 15 residues. This CDR3 is CASSVGSGYYNEQFF. The CDR3, as DNA: TGTGCCAGCAGCGTAGGCTCAGGGTACTACAATGAGCAGTTCTTC. Full variable domain (remainder filled in from reference TRBV9 and TRBJ2-1): DSGVTQTPKHLITATGQRVTLRCSPRSGDLSVYWYQQSLDQGLQFLIQYYNGEERAKGNILERFSAQQFPDLHSELNLSSLELGDSALYFCASSVGSGYYNEQFFGPGTRLTVL.

The chain recombines TRBV6-5 with TRBJ2-3, with 7 bases identical to TRBD2. With V trimmed by 5 bases and J by 0 bases, 5 bases remained unmatched. CDR1 is MNHEY and CDR2 is SVGAGI in the germline V gene. The CDR3 spans 15 residues. The CDR3 protein is CASSGGGLSTDTQYF. For the CDR3, the DNA is TGTGCCAGCAGTGGCGGGGGTCTGAGCACAGATACGCAGTATTTT.

This sequence joins TRBV2 and TRBJ2-5, with D possibly TRBD1 on 6 matching bases. The V gene lost 3 bases and the J gene lost 5 bases, with 19 bases spanning the gap. Germline V gene data show CDR1 as SNHLY and CDR2 as FYNNEI. The CDR3 is 16 amino acids. The CDR3 region is CASSEGPGQLMETQYF. In DNA form, the CDR3 reads TGTGCCAGCAGTGAGGGCCCGGGACAATTAATGGAGACCCAGTACTTC. Complete variable domain (other parts from reference TRBV2 and TRBJ2-5): EPEVTQTPSHQVTQMGQEVILRCVPISNHLYFYWYRQILGQKVEFLVSFYNNEISEKSEIFDDQFSVERPDGSNFTLKIRSTKLEDSAMYFCASSEGPGQLMETQYFGPGTRLLVL.

V is TRBV6-1 and J is TRBJ1-3; 9 nucleotides match TRBD1. The V gene end was trimmed by 4 bases and the J gene end by 3 bases; junction bases not matched to a gene: 7. Germline V lookup: CDR1 MNHNS, CDR2 SASEGT. The length of the CDR3 is 16 residues. In nucleotides, the CDR3 is TGTGCCAGCAGTGGCCGGGACAGGGTGGGTGGAAACACCATATATTTT. Protein: CASSGRDRVGGNTIYF.

Concerning this clone itself: This sample also contains other DNA sequences that code for the same CDR3. This chain links TRBV27 with TRBJ2-7, with D uncertain. Between the trimmed V and J ends, which lost 2 bases and 3 bases, there was a span of 5 bases. In germline, CDR1 is MNHEY, CDR2 SMNVEV (reference sequence). This CDR3 has 12 amino acids. The CDR3 nucleotides read TGTGCCAGCAGTTTAATCGGCTACGAGCAGTACTTC. As protein: CASSLIGYEQYF.

In nucleotides, the CDR3 is TGCAGCGTTTATACAGGGGGCTCCAATGAGCAGTTCTTC. It encodes CSVYTGGSNEQFF. V usage is TRBV29-1 and J usage is TRBJ2-1; 9 positions agree with TRBD1. This CDR3 has 13 residues. The germline gives CDR1 SQVTM, CDR2 ANQGSEA. Losses at the gene ends were 5 bases for V and 6 bases for J; bases not matched to a gene: 5.

J is TRBJ2-7 and V is TRBV6-5; D may be TRBD1 (5 bases). The CDR3 loop spans 14 amino acids. V was trimmed by 2 bases and J by 2 bases, leaving 10 bases between them. CDR1 MNHEY and CDR2 SVGAGI come from the germline V gene. Here the CDR3 DNA reads TGTGCCAGCAGTTACAACAGGAAGGCCTACGAGCAGTACTTC. It is translated as CASSYNRKAYEQYF.